The rows below give T cell receptor beta chains drawn from one sample of a study of blood T cell repertoires in COVID-19. Sequencing used immunoSEQ multiplex PCR; TCRdb keeps in-frame clones, though not all of them. The sample records about 59,000 clones, around 90% being singletons. The sequenced sample was peripheral blood. These receptors were obtained from a man older than 75 with acute or convalescent COVID-19. CDR3s leave out the opening cysteine and the closing phenylalanine or tryptophan. Fields, in order: V gene, CDR3 length, J gene, CDR3 protein.

TRBV10-3,14,TRBJ1-4,AISEGQGKVSEKLF
TRBV18,15,TRBJ2-4,ASSPLAGGGAKNIQY
TRBV7-3,12,TRBJ2-3,ASSSRADTDTQY
TRBV9,14,TRBJ2-3,ASTPDGRGGGDTQY
TRBV27,15,TRBJ1-2,ASSTGTGDRANYGYT
TRBV7-2,13,TRBJ2-7,ASSSSFAREVEQY
TRBV19,11,TRBJ2-5,ASSWGRQETQY
TRBV2,13,TRBJ1-4,ASSALRGREEKLF
TRBV10-3,14,TRBJ2-3,AISESAAGGTDTQY
TRBV24-1,13,TRBJ2-5,ATSRTTGVGETQY
TRBV30,12,TRBJ2-5,AWSIGQVQETQY
TRBV5-4,13,TRBJ2-5,ASSRTSGGQETQY
TRBV5-4,10,TRBJ2-5,ASSLGEETQY
TRBV5-1,14,TRBJ1-5,ASSLQGGDSNQPQH
TRBV3-1/TRBV3-2,10,TRBJ1-1,ASSTGGTEAF
TRBV6-5,12,TRBJ1-6,ASSTGGANSPLH
TRBV2,11,TRBJ1-5,ASRKGGNQPQH
TRBV9,17,TRBJ1-6,ASSAQPQGSVSYNSPLH
TRBV2,11,TRBJ2-4,ASSDQGDDIQY
TRBV3-1/TRBV3-2,11,TRBJ1-3,ASSPGEGNTIY
TRBV27,12,TRBJ2-7,ASSTRGSSYEQY
TRBV13,15,TRBJ2-1,ASSLVSVAGADNEQF
TRBV24-1,11,TRBJ2-1,ATSTRARDEQF
TRBV6-1,12,TRBJ1-5,ASSEAQGNEPQH
TRBV28,13,TRBJ2-3,ASSVTRGPTDTQY
TRBV5-1,14,TRBJ2-5,ASSKGQGGFGETQY
TRBV7-9,14,TRBJ1-2,ASSFFAGQGSHGYT
TRBV25-1,14,TRBJ2-7,ASSSPLAGGSYEQY
TRBV14,13,TRBJ2-3,ASSQPGAGTDTQY
TRBV6-5,11,TRBJ1-1,ASSRDTATEAF
TRBV4-2,13,TRBJ1-4,ASGSGTGVEEKLF
TRBV11-3,13,TRBJ2-2,ASSVDQGNTGELF
TRBV9,13,TRBJ2-5,ASSVSGGALETQY
TRBV28,13,TRBJ1-4,ASSLGDRSNEKLF
TRBV5-1,12,TRBJ2-1,ASSPGQGFNEQF
TRBV29-1,10,TRBJ2-3,SVEFGSDTQY
TRBV6-5,12,TRBJ2-2,ASTRQQNTGELF
TRBV6-5,14,TRBJ2-2,ASSYSVARGTGELF
TRBV7-9,13,TRBJ2-1,ASSLALAGYNEQF
TRBV27,12,TRBJ1-6,ASRENPNNSPLH
TRBV5-1,13,TRBJ1-6,ASSLGGQGFSPLH